A selection of T cell receptor beta chains follows, all from one sample in a study of T cells in Graves' hyperthyroidism and ophthalmopathy. TCRdb called the multiplex PCR reads again in MiXCR, with one record for every CDR3 protein. The table includes over 500,000 distinct CDR3 sequences, about 15% detected once. Sequenced: blood. The receptors were sampled from a woman aged 18-35 years with Graves' ophthalmopathy. Both conserved end residues are part of each CDR3. Each record gives: J gene, V gene, D gene, clone size, CDR3 DNA, CDR3 protein. The D gene is left open where the match is weak. A row's size may be missing; if present it is once, few, many or a size class.

TRBJ2-7 | TRBV7-2 | TRBD2 | . | TGTGCCAGCAGCCGTCCCGGGACTAGCGGCAATGAGCAGTACTTC | CASSRPGTSGNEQYF
TRBJ1-2 | TRBV29-1 | . | . | TGCAGCGGGGGACACCGAGACTATGGCTACACCTTC | CSGGHRDYGYTF
TRBJ1-1 | TRBV10-3 | . | many | TGTGCCATCAGTGAGCTCCCAGGGATGGGTGAAACTGAAGCTTTCTTT | CAISELPGMGETEAFF
TRBJ2-7 | TRBV7-9 | TRBD2 | many | TGTGCCAGCAGCTCGAGACTAGCGGGGGGGAACGAGCAGTACTTC | CASSSRLAGGNEQYF
TRBJ2-7 | TRBV6-2/TRBV6-3 | TRBD2 | many | TGTGCCAGCAGTTCTAGCGGAGGGAGCTCCTACGAGCAGTACTTC | CASSSSGGSSYEQYF
TRBJ2-7 | TRBV6-5 | . | many | TGTGCCAGCAGTTACTCTCCGGATTCCTACGAGCAGTACTTC | CASSYSPDSYEQYF
TRBJ2-7 | TRBV7-9 | TRBD2 | few | TGTGCCAGCAGCTTCGCCCCCCCCCAGCGGGGGCCTCCCTACGAGCAGTACTTC | CASSFAPPQRGPPYEQYF
TRBJ2-2 | TRBV5-1 | . | many | TGCGCCAGCAATCTGGCCGGGGAGCTGTTTTTT | CASNLAGELFF
TRBJ1-1 | TRBV5-1 | . | many | TGCGCCAGCAGCTTGGAAGGTCCAGGGGCGAACACTGAAGCTTTCTTT | CASSLEGPGANTEAFF
TRBJ2-3 | TRBV5-1 | . | . | TGCGCCAGCAGCCCCCGACAGAACTCGTGGGCAGATACGCAGTATTTT | CASSPRQNSWADTQYF
TRBJ1-5 | TRBV5-6 | TRBD1 | . | TGTGCCAGCAGCTGGGGGGGACAGGGATATCAGCCCCAGCATTTT | CASSWGGQGYQPQHF
TRBJ1-6 | TRBV12-3/TRBV12-4 | . | . | TGTGCCAGCAGTTTAAAACCGAATTCACCCCTCCACTTT | CASSLKPNSPLHF
TRBJ2-1 | TRBV18 | TRBD2 | few | TGTGCCAGCTCAGATTCCGGGACTAGCGGGGTCAGCTCCTACAATGAGCAGTTCTTC | CASSDSGTSGVSSYNEQFF
TRBJ1-3 | TRBV12-3/TRBV12-4 | . | . | TGTGCCAGCGATCACGGGAAATCTGGAAACACCATATATTTT | CASDHGKSGNTIYF
TRBJ2-1 | TRBV20-1 | TRBD2 | . | TGCAGTGCTAGAGGGACTAGCGGGATCCTCTCCTACAATGAGCAGTTCTTC | CSARGTSGILSYNEQFF
TRBJ2-1 | TRBV12-3/TRBV12-4 | TRBD2 | . | TGTGCCAGCAGACCCAGCGGGGCTTCCTACAATGAGCAGTTCTTC | CASRPSGASYNEQFF